This T cell receptor beta chain was observed in a study of blood T cells in healthy people across ages. Overall study results and limits: Estimates of diversity drawn from one million T cells were considered underestimates. Naive CD4+ cell counts and diversity both ran higher in long-lived than in aged donors.

Per sample, extraction of total RNA gave at least 6 micrograms in every case. Germline trimming cut 4 bases from V and 1 base from J; bases unmatched to any gene: 6. The CDR3 length is 16 residues. The V gene's germline CDR1 is LGHDT and CDR2 YNNKEL (reference sequence). With respect to this clonotype: The antigen is not known.

A second about 7 to 12 cycle PCR used barcoded and J-beta primers. Each of the cDNA molecules was tagged by a template-switch adaptor with 12 random nucleotides. TCRdb reprocessed the 5' RACE reads with MiXCR, giving one entry per CDR3 protein. The sample consists of approximately 690,000 distinct CDR3 sequences, roughly 50% of them appearing once. The source is a man aged 55-75 years in good health. What was sequenced was blood. V gene TRBV3-1 combines with J gene TRBJ2-5, with 10 bases matching TRBD2. Written as DNA, the CDR3 is TGTGCCAGCAGCCCAGGACTAGCGGTGATCCAAGAGACCCAGTACTTC. This sequence encodes CASSPGLAVIQETQYF.